Below are 3 T cell receptor beta chains sequenced from a single sample in a study of identical twins. TCRdb processed the 5' RACE reads anew with MiXCR; each CDR3 protein has one entry. The repertoire includes fewer than 650,000 distinct CDR3 sequences, under 8.5% of them detected once, and around 1.6% sits in the top ten. This sample was also put to use in a study of yellow fever vaccine responses in identical twins.

Specimen: PBMCs. Source of these receptors: a woman aged 18-29 years in good health.

This clonotype was observed a handful of times. The chain has TRBV6-5 and TRBJ2-2; D remains ambiguous. This CDR3 spans 12 amino acids. With 8 bases removed from V and 1 base from J, the gap between germline ends came to 5 bases. CDR1 is MNHEY, CDR2 SVGAGI, per germline. CDR3 residues: CASVRNTGELFF. The CDR3 DNA follows: TGTGCCAGCGTCAGGAACACCGGGGAGCTGTTTTTT.

The chain couples TRBV28 to TRBJ2-5; D not certain. Germline CDR1 MDHEN, CDR2 SYDVKM. V dropped 3 bases and J dropped 3 bases, with 20 bases sitting between them. The CDR3 runs 17 residues. The CDR3 region is CASSFIPGPPWEETQYF. The DNA for the CDR3 is TGTGCCAGCAGTTTCATCCCAGGTCCCCCGTGGGAAGAGACCCAGTACTTC.

This chain joins TRBV6-1 and TRBJ2-2; unclear D gene. The V end was cut by 8 bases, the J end by 1 base, with 8 bases between. Germline values: CDR1 MNHNS, CDR2 SASEGT. The CDR3 spans 13 residues. The CDR3 bases are TGTGCCAGCGGAATCTTGAACACCGGGGAGCTGTTTTTT. Its translation is CASGILNTGELFF.